Listed below are T cell receptor beta chains from one sample, sequenced in a study of blood T cells in healthy people across ages. TCRdb re-derived calls from the 5' RACE reads in MiXCR, one entry per CDR3 protein. This sample has around 800,000 distinct CDR3 sequences; around 24% occur once, and the top ten carry roughly 3.1%. This sample also appeared in a second study, on T cells of mothers and their children.

Sequences were obtained from blood. These receptors originate from a boy aged 10-17 years in good health. The CDR3 runs from the conserved cysteine through the conserved F or W. D genes are given only for firm matches. The size field is filled for only some rows; it gives once, few, many or a size class.

J gene,clone size,V gene,D gene,CDR3 protein,CDR3 DNA
TRBJ2-1,few,TRBV3-1,.,CASSHRIDGPEGNEQFF,TGTGCCAGCAGCCATCGGATTGACGGGCCGGAGGGCAATGAGCAGTTCTTC
TRBJ1-2,.,TRBV7-2,TRBD1,CASSRGQAGYTF,TGTGCCAGCAGTCGCGGACAGGCGGGCTACACCTTC
TRBJ2-1,.,TRBV20-1,.,CSARQPPSDNEQFF,TGCAGTGCTAGACAGCCACCCTCCGACAATGAGCAGTTCTTC
TRBJ1-5,.,TRBV28,.,CASKWAGQPQHF,TGTGCCAGCAAGTGGGCGGGGCAGCCCCAGCATTTT
TRBJ2-4,few,TRBV4-1,TRBD1,CASSQDGQAFFKNIQYF,TGCGCCAGCAGCCAAGATGGACAGGCCTTTTTCAAAAACATTCAGTACTTC
TRBJ2-2,.,TRBV9,TRBD2,CASSVAGGRSPGELFF,TGTGCCAGCAGCGTAGCCGGGGGGAGGTCTCCCGGGGAGCTGTTTTTT
TRBJ2-6,few,TRBV12-3/TRBV12-4,.,CASSLGHPGANVLTF,TGTGCCAGCAGTTTAGGCCACCCTGGGGCCAACGTCCTGACTTTC
TRBJ1-1,many,TRBV6-5,.,CASSRGLNTEAFF,TGCGCCAGCAGCCGGGGTTTGAACACTGAAGCTTTCTTT
TRBJ2-1,.,TRBV6-6,.,CASSHRESNEQFF,TGTGCCAGCAGCCACAGGGAAAGCAATGAGCAGTTCTTC
TRBJ2-3,.,TRBV5-1,.,CASSLGRAPQNTDTQYF,TGCGCCAGCAGCTTGGGCCGGGCCCCCCAAAACACAGATACGCAGTATTTT
TRBJ2-4,.,TRBV20-1,TRBD1,CSASGRQGTNIQYF,TGCAGTGCTAGTGGGCGACAGGGAACAAACATTCAGTACTTC
TRBJ2-3,.,TRBV4-2,TRBD1,CASSQRDRKDTQYF,TGTGCCAGCAGCCAACGGGACAGGAAAGATACGCAGTATTTT
TRBJ2-1,few,TRBV6-2/TRBV6-3,TRBD1,CASRTDRAFPNEQFF,TGTGCCAGCAGGACGGACAGGGCCTTCCCCAATGAGCAGTTCTTC
TRBJ1-2,.,TRBV9,.,CASSVGGERYGYTF,TGTGCCAGCAGCGTAGGGGGGGAACGCTATGGCTACACCTTC
TRBJ2-1,few,TRBV7-3,TRBD2,CASGRGGANNEQFF,TGTGCCAGCGGACGCGGGGGGGCCAACAATGAGCAGTTCTTC
TRBJ1-6,many,TRBV14,TRBD1,CASSPGTGDYSPLHF,TGTGCCAGCAGTCCGGGGACAGGCGATTATTCACCCCTCCACTTT
TRBJ2-1,few,TRBV7-3,TRBD2,CASSWSGGSSYNEQFF,TGTGCCAGCAGCTGGAGCGGGGGGAGCTCCTACAATGAGCAGTTCTTC
TRBJ1-4,.,TRBV24-1,.,CATSDSGQENEKLFF,TGTGCCACCAGTGATTCCGGTCAGGAGAATGAAAAACTGTTTTTT
TRBJ2-5,.,TRBV12-3/TRBV12-4,.,CASSFSQGRETQYF,TGTGCCAGCAGTTTTAGCCAGGGAAGGGAGACCCAGTACTTC
TRBJ2-7,few,TRBV7-9,.,CASSLGADPSYEQYF,TGTGCCAGCAGCTTGGGGGCCGACCCTTCCTACGAGCAGTACTTC
TRBJ1-2,many,TRBV14,.,CASSHDRNYGYTF,TGTGCCAGCAGCCATGACAGGAACTATGGCTACACCTTC
TRBJ1-2,.,TRBV20-1,.,CSARSTEDDYGYTF,TGCAGTGCTAGATCCACAGAGGACGACTATGGCTACACCTTC
TRBJ2-2,.,TRBV20-1,TRBD2,CSARDASGGEAGELFF,TGCAGTGCTAGAGACGCTAGCGGGGGAGAGGCCGGGGAGCTGTTTTTT
TRBJ1-2,few,TRBV2,.,CASSEQDYGYTF,TGTGCCAGCAGTGAGCAGGACTATGGCTACACCTTC
TRBJ2-1,.,TRBV13,.,CASSFPTGTTYNEQFF,TGTGCCAGCAGCTTTCCTACGGGGACAACCTACAATGAGCAGTTCTTC
TRBJ2-3,few,TRBV12-3/TRBV12-4,TRBD2,CAGSPGLAEDTQYF,TGTGCCGGGTCCCCGGGACTAGCGGAAGATACGCAGTATTTT
TRBJ2-3,many,TRBV6-6,.,CASSYLAVPKVDTQYF,TGTGCCAGCAGTTATTTAGCGGTCCCAAAGGTAGATACGCAGTATTTT
TRBJ2-1,few,TRBV29-1,.,CSSSRLDEQFF,TGCAGCTCCTCGAGGTTGGATGAGCAGTTCTTC
TRBJ2-7,few,TRBV4-2,TRBD2,CASSLGGGETTRRSGEQYF,TGTGCCAGCAGCCTTGGGGGGGGGGAAACGACGCGTAGAAGTGGCGAGCAGTACTTC
TRBJ1-6,.,TRBV3-1,TRBD1,CASSQGTGGAHSPLHF,TGTGCCAGCAGCCAAGGTACAGGGGGCGCGCATTCACCCCTCCACTTT
TRBJ1-1,.,TRBV24-1,.,CATSDIGLNTEAFF,TGTGCCACCAGTGATATCGGGTTGAACACTGAAGCTTTCTTT
TRBJ2-1,few,TRBV20-1,TRBD1,CSAEGQTSSYNEQFF,TGCAGTGCTGAGGGACAGACGAGCTCCTACAATGAGCAGTTCTTC